Following are 32 T cell receptor beta chains from one sample sequenced in a study of cytomegalovirus exposure and HLA in healthy donors. This PCR relied on a set of 60 Vbeta primers and 13 Jbeta primers. The method was immunoSEQ multiplex PCR; TCRdb's version includes in-frame clones alone and lacks a portion of them. This sample yields approximately 120,000 clones, of which 74% are seen a single time; under 5% belongs to the top ten. Sequencing used PBMCs. These receptors were taken from a man aged 40-50 years in good health and CMV-seropositive.

The V gene is TRBV7-3, the J gene TRBJ2-1; TRBD1 matches at 8 bases. The germline V gene has CDR1 SGHTA and CDR2 FQGTGA. V shed 2 bases, J shed 7 bases, and the junction held 7 bases outside the gene matches. The CDR3 is made up of 15 amino acids. CDR3 DNA sequence: TGTGCCAGCAGCTTAGGGGACAGGAACGGGAATGAGCAGTTCTTC. This codes for CASSLGDRNGNEQFF. Filled out from reference TRBV7-3 and TRBJ2-1, the complete variable domain reads GAGVSQTPSNKVTEKGKYVELRCDPISGHTALYWYRQSLGQGPEFLIYFQGTGAADDSGLPNDRFFAVRPEGSVSTLKIQRTERGDSAVYLCASSLGDRNGNEQFFGPGTRLTVL.

This clone was found once. The chain has TRBV5-1 and TRBJ1-1, with D hard to call. Germline V lookup: CDR1 SGHRS, CDR2 YFSETQ. V was clipped by 4 bases and J by 4 bases, with 8 bases between them. This CDR3 contains 12 residues. The CDR3 sequence: CASSQVPTEAFF. The CDR3 DNA follows: TGCGCCAGCAGCCAGGTCCCCACTGAAGCTTTCTTT.

The rearrangement links TRBV10-1 to TRBJ1-2; no definite D call. Trimming took off 3 bases at V and 4 bases at J, with 9 bases between the two ends. The CDR3 sequence is 13 residues long. CDR1 and CDR2 from the germline V gene are WNHNN and SYGVQD (reference sequence). CDR3 sequence reads: CASSEQILYGYTF. CDR3 DNA: TGCGCCAGCAGTGAACAGATTCTCTATGGCTACACCTTC.

The gene calls are TRBV6-5 and TRBJ2-5; 8 nucleotides line up with TRBD2. CDR1 MNHEY and CDR2 SVGAGI come from the germline V gene. Trimming removed 0 bases from V and 5 bases from J; junction bases left unmatched: 8. The CDR3 loop spans 16 amino acids. This chain's CDR3 is CASSYSTVGRGETQYF. CDR3 coding DNA: TGTGCCAGCAGTTACTCGACGGTCGGGAGGGGGGAGACCCAGTACTTC.

V usage is TRBV28 and J usage is TRBJ1-5; 7 bases fit TRBD1. Germline values: CDR1 MDHEN, CDR2 SYDVKM. Trimming removed 6 bases from V and 2 bases from J; junction bases left unmatched: 10. The CDR3 totals 16 residues. CDR3 sequence reads: CASSSPTGSGNQPQHF. The CDR3, as DNA: TGTGCCAGCAGCTCCCCGACAGGGTCAGGCAATCAGCCCCAGCATTTT.

The chain has TRBV7-9 and TRBJ1-2; 10 bases fit TRBD1. The CDR3 sequence is 14 residues long. With 5 bases clipped from V and 5 bases from J, the junction kept 5 bases outside the gene matches. Germline-derived CDR1 and CDR2 are SEHNR and FQNEAQ (reference sequence). The CDR3 region has the DNA TGTGCCAGCAGCGCCCGGACAGGGGGATATGGCTACACCTTC. It specifies CASSARTGGYGYTF.

This chain connects TRBV5-1 to TRBJ2-7, with 12 bases lining up with TRBD2. The CDR3 covers 15 residues. Germline V lookup: CDR1 SGHRS, CDR2 YFSETQ. The V and J ends lost 0 bases and 3 bases, in that order; junction bases with no gene match: 1. CDR3 loop: CASSLGTSGVYEQYF. CDR3 nucleotides: TGCGCCAGCAGCTTGGGGACTAGCGGGGTCTACGAGCAGTACTTC.

This clone was recorded a few times. This chain uses TRBV6-5 with TRBJ2-3; 7 bases map to TRBD2. CDR1 MNHEY and CDR2 SVGAGI come from the germline V gene. V shed 0 bases and J 1 base; nucleotides not matched to a gene: 1. The CDR3 covers 15 residues. CDR3 in DNA: TGTGCCAGCAGTTACTCCCTAGCGGGCACAGATACGCAGTATTTT. Translated, it gives CASSYSLAGTDTQYF.

The DNA for the CDR3 is TGCGCCAGCAGTCAGGGGGGGGTCGGCTACGAGCAGTACTTC. This gives the protein CASSQGGVGYEQYF. The rearrangement links TRBV23-1 to TRBJ2-7, with 7 bases aligning to TRBD2. TRBV23-1 is labeled an ORF, and its function is uncertain. The length of the CDR3 is 14 residues. V shed 3 bases and J 3 bases; nucleotides not matched to a gene: 5.

This clone was observed a handful of times. The chain uses TRBV27 and TRBJ1-2, with 8 bases fitting TRBD1. Per germline, CDR1 MNHEY and CDR2 SMNVEV (reference sequence). The CDR3 is 14 amino acids. Unmatched junction bases numbered 1, after V lost 0 bases and J lost 4 bases. DNA of the CDR3: TGTGCCAGCAGTTTATCGACAGGGGCCTATGGCTACACCTTC. Translated: CASSLSTGAYGYTF.

The chain recombines TRBV28 with TRBJ1-6; 8 bases map to TRBD1. V shed 5 bases, J shed 5 bases, and the junction held 5 bases outside the gene matches. Germline CDR1 is MDHEN and CDR2 is SYDVKM. The CDR3 is 15 residues long. CDR3: CASSPGDRNNSPLHF. The CDR3 nucleotides are TGTGCCAGCAGTCCGGGGGACAGGAATAATTCACCCCTCCACTTT.

This clone was counted a single time. V usage is TRBV7-9 and J usage is TRBJ1-6; no clear D gene. V lost 5 bases and J 10 bases, leaving 15 bases between the germline ends. Germline assignment: CDR1 SEHNR and CDR2 FQNEAQ (reference sequence). The length of the CDR3 is 14 residues. In nucleotides, the CDR3 is TGTGCCAGCAGCGAAACAGAGGCGGGATCACCCCTCCACTTT. Translated: CASSETEAGSPLHF.

The chain employs TRBV5-1 and TRBJ2-7; 10 bases agree with TRBD2. The CDR3 sequence is 16 residues long. The junction had 5 bases not matched to a gene; V was cut back by 0 bases and J by 2 bases. Looked up from germline, CDR1 is SGHRS and CDR2 is YFSETQ. The CDR3 spells CASSLVVAGGPYEQYF. For the CDR3, the DNA is TGCGCCAGCAGCTTGGTGGTAGCGGGGGGACCCTACGAGCAGTACTTC.

The chain is built from TRBV7-9 and TRBJ1-2, with D uncertain. V was trimmed by 5 bases and J by 5 bases, leaving 15 bases between them. This CDR3 region has 14 residues. Germline V CDR1 and CDR2: SEHNR, FQNEAQ (reference sequence). CDR3 in amino acids: CASSPYVDIYGYTF. The CDR3 DNA is TGTGCCAGCAGCCCCTACGTCGATATATATGGCTACACCTTC.

The rearrangement links TRBV14 to TRBJ2-1, with a possible D match to TRBD2 (6 bases). Germline CDR1 reads SGHDN; CDR2 reads FVKESK. The CDR3 runs 16 residues. V lost 0 bases to trimming and J lost 5 bases, with 14 bases between them. The CDR3 sequence is CASSQDPRLGHNEQFF. In DNA form, the CDR3 reads TGTGCCAGCAGCCAAGACCCGCGACTAGGTCACAATGAGCAGTTCTTC.

The chain uses TRBV7-9 and TRBJ2-5; 7 bases are a match to TRBD2. The germline V gene has CDR1 SEHNR and CDR2 FQNEAQ (reference sequence). J lost 4 bases, V lost 5 bases, and 10 bases had no gene match. The CDR3 is made up of 15 amino acids. CDR3 loop: CASSTGGTTGETQYF. CDR3 DNA: TGTGCCAGCAGCACCGGGGGGACGACGGGAGAGACCCAGTACTTC.

J is TRBJ2-7 and V is TRBV11-2; D possibly corresponds to TRBD2 (6 bases). The CDR3 has 14 residues. Germline CDR1 SGHAT, CDR2 FQNNGV. Trimming stripped 5 bases from V and 3 bases from J, with 14 bases between. The CDR3 DNA is TGTGCCAGCAGCCTGCGAGGGAGGATCTACGAGCAGTACTTC. Its translation: CASSLRGRIYEQYF. Full variable domain (remainder filled in from reference TRBV11-2 and TRBJ2-7): EAGVAQSPRYKIIEKRQSVAFWCNPISGHATLYWYQQILGQGPKLLIQFQNNGVVDDSQLPKDRFSAERLKGVDSTLKIQPAKLEDSAVYLCASSLRGRIYEQYFGPGTRLTVT.

This clone turned up a few times. The gene calls are TRBV6-1 and TRBJ2-2; D remains unclear. There are 16 residues in the CDR3. The germline V and J ends were trimmed by 2 bases and 4 bases, with 14 bases remaining between them. Germline values: CDR1 MNHNS, CDR2 SASEGT. The CDR3 DNA follows: TGTGCCAGCAGTGAATGGCAGTTGAGGTTCACCGGGGAGCTGTTTTTT. This sequence encodes CASSEWQLRFTGELFF.

V usage is TRBV7-9 and J usage is TRBJ1-2; a possible D gene is TRBD1 (6 bases). This CDR3 has 12 amino acids. Germline CDR1 is SEHNR and CDR2 is FQNEAQ (reference sequence). V lost 4 bases and J 5 bases, leaving 8 bases between the germline ends. For the CDR3, the DNA is TGTGCCAGCAGCTCTGGACAGTATGGCTACACCTTC. Protein: CASSSGQYGYTF. The full variable domain, with the rest looked up from reference TRBV7-9 and TRBJ1-2, is DTGVSQNPRHKITKRGQNVTFRCDPISEHNRLYWYRQTLGQGPEFLTYFQNEAQLEKSRLLSDRFSAERPKGSFSTLEIQRTEQGDSAMYLCASSSGQYGYTFGSGTRLTVV.

This clone was counted only a few times. CDR3 sequence: CASSLLGQQNTIYF. The CDR3 coding sequence is TGCGCCAGCAGCCTCCTCGGACAGCAAAACACCATATATTTT. The rearrangement links TRBV5-1 to TRBJ1-3; D possibly corresponds to TRBD1 (6 bases). Germline V gene sequence: CDR1 SGHRS, CDR2 YFSETQ. V lost 4 bases to trimming and J lost 6 bases, with 14 bases between them. CDR3 size: 14 residues.

The chain joins TRBV9 to TRBJ2-2; 7 positions agree with TRBD1. Unmatched junction bases numbered 10, after V lost 3 bases and J lost 5 bases. Germline assignment: CDR1 SGDLS and CDR2 YYNGEE. The CDR3 totals 16 residues. The CDR3 DNA follows: TGTGCCAGCAGCGGGGTCTGGACAGGCTATACCGGGGAGCTGTTTTTT. Translated, it gives CASSGVWTGYTGELFF.

The chain has TRBV5-1 and TRBJ2-7; TRBD1 is a possible D gene (6 bases). The CDR3 extends over 15 amino acids. The germline V and J ends were trimmed by 5 bases and 5 bases, with 20 bases remaining between them. Germline CDR1 SGHRS, CDR2 YFSETQ. CDR3 region: CASRGGGAPNDEQYF. CDR3 bases: TGCGCCAGCAGAGGGGGTGGGGCCCCCAATGACGAGCAGTACTTC.

This clone was seen only once. The chain recombines TRBV5-4 with TRBJ1-2, with D possibly matching TRBD1 (5 bases). V was pared by 1 base and J by 7 bases, with 11 bases between. The CDR3 is made up of 13 amino acids. From germline, CDR1 is SGHNT and CDR2 YYREEE (reference sequence). The CDR3 sequence is CASSLSGGFGYTF. CDR3 coding DNA: TGTGCCAGCAGCTTGTCCGGGGGGTTTGGCTACACCTTC.

The chain carries TRBV27 and TRBJ2-7, with 9 bases matching TRBD2. The CDR3 contains 14 residues. V lost 3 bases, J lost 4 bases, and 4 bases stayed unmatched. The germline V gene encodes CDR1 MNHEY and CDR2 SMNVEV (reference sequence). The CDR3 DNA reads TGTGCCAGCAGTTTGGGGCGGGGGGGATACGAGCAGTACTTC. Translated, it gives CASSLGRGGYEQYF.

This clone has just a few counts. The chain joins TRBV4-1 to TRBJ2-7; D might be TRBD2 (6 bases). V was pared by 0 bases and J by 6 bases, with 6 bases between. Germline V CDR1 and CDR2: MGHRA, YSYEKL. This CDR3 is 12 amino acids long. Written as DNA, the CDR3 is TGCGCCAGCAGCCAAGATAGCGGCGAGCAGTACTTC. This codes for CASSQDSGEQYF.

The count of this clone is one. The gene calls are TRBV19 and TRBJ1-2, with a tentative D call TRBD1 (5 bases). The CDR3 contains 15 residues. V lost 4 bases and J lost 0, with 12 bases in between. CDR1 is LNHDA and CDR2 is SQIVND in the germline V gene (reference sequence). As DNA, the CDR3 is TGTGCCAGTAGTACTACAGGCGCTTCTAACTATGGCTACACCTTC. Its translation is CASSTTGASNYGYTF.

The V call is TRBV7-2, the J call TRBJ2-3, with TRBD2 identical over 11 bases. The CDR3 is 15 residues long. With 5 bases clipped from V and 5 bases from J, the junction kept 6 bases outside the gene matches. In germline, CDR1 is SGHTA, CDR2 FQGNSA. The CDR3 region is CASSRSGGALDTQYF. The CDR3 nucleotides read TGTGCCAGCAGCCGTAGCGGGGGGGCGTTAGATACGCAGTATTTT. Filled out from reference TRBV7-2 and TRBJ2-3, the complete variable domain reads GAGVSQSPSNKVTEKGKDVELRCDPISGHTALYWYRQSLGQGLEFLIYFQGNSAPDKSGLPSDRFSAERTGGSVSTLTIQRTQQEDSAVYLCASSRSGGALDTQYFGPGTRLTVL.

The genes are TRBV4-1 and TRBJ2-1, with 9 nucleotides matching TRBD1. CDR3 length: 16 amino acids. CDR1 is MGHRA, CDR2 YSYEKL, per germline. Trimming at V came to 3 bases and at J to 7 bases, leaving 10 bases not matched to a gene. The CDR3 protein is CASSQDTGGYRNEQFF. The CDR3 region has the DNA TGCGCCAGCAGCCAGGATACAGGGGGCTATCGGAATGAGCAGTTCTTC.

The rearrangement links TRBV11-2 to TRBJ1-2; weak D call: TRBD1 (5 bases). In germline, CDR1 is SGHAT, CDR2 FQNNGV. The CDR3 is made up of 16 amino acids. The V end was cut by 2 bases, the J end by 5 bases, with 18 bases between. The CDR3 coding sequence is TGTGCCAGCAGCTTATCCCCGCAGGGCCCGCGATATGGCTACACCTTC. This gives the protein CASSLSPQGPRYGYTF.

J is TRBJ1-2 and V is TRBV28; possibly TRBD1 for D (6 bases). Germline values: CDR1 MDHEN, CDR2 SYDVKM. The CDR3 consists of 16 residues. Trimming removed 3 bases from V and 4 bases from J, with 18 bases in between. The CDR3 DNA sequence: TGTGCCAGCAGTTTTGCGGGGGGGGCTCGAGGCTATGGCTACACCTTC. Translating it yields CASSFAGGARGYGYTF.

This chain uses TRBV11-3 with TRBJ1-5; unclear D gene. The CDR3 runs 19 residues. V lost 0 bases and J 0 bases, leaving 18 bases between the germline ends. In germline, CDR1 is SGHNT, CDR2 YENEEA. The CDR3 region is CASSLDLTPRKYSNQPQHF. DNA for the CDR3: TGTGCCAGCAGCTTAGATCTGACACCGCGAAAATATAGCAATCAGCCCCAGCATTTT.

The rearrangement uses TRBV6-6 and TRBJ2-5; 7 bases fit TRBD2. In germline, CDR1 is MNHNY, CDR2 SVGAGI (reference sequence). V was pared by 6 bases and J by 5 bases, with 3 bases of the junction left unmatched. This CDR3 contains 12 residues. The CDR3 region is CASRLGGETQYF. The CDR3 DNA reads TGTGCCAGCAGACTGGGAGGGGAGACCCAGTACTTC.